The 26 T cell receptor beta chains reported below all come from one sample, sequenced in a study of T cells in Graves' hyperthyroidism and ophthalmopathy. From RNA transcripts, TCR beta CDR3 regions were amplified. First-round RT-PCR of the TCR CDR3 relied on the HTBI primer set. TCRdb recomputed calls from the multiplex PCR reads with MiXCR, one row per CDR3 protein. The table shows fewer than 200,000 distinct CDR3 sequences, with just under 9.5% occurring only once. Sample: blood. All receptors derive from a woman aged 18-29 years with Graves' hyperthyroidism that later progressed to Graves' ophthalmopathy.

The chain has TRBV6-4 and TRBJ2-2; D uncertain. Per the germline V gene, CDR1 is MRHNA and CDR2 is SNTAGT. V dropped 5 bases and J dropped 3 bases, with 7 bases sitting between them. The CDR3 spans 13 residues. The CDR3 loop reads CASSFVDTGELFF. The CDR3 DNA reads TGTGCCAGCAGTTTTGTAGACACCGGGGAGCTGTTTTTT.

The chain carries TRBV7-2 and TRBJ2-3, with TRBD2 matching 13 bases. The germline CDR1 and CDR2 sequences are SGHTA and FQGNSA. V was clipped by 5 bases and J by 1 base; unmatched bases: 6. This CDR3 contains 17 residues. CDR3 sequence: CASSAPGTSGGTDTQYF. The DNA for the CDR3 is TGTGCCAGCAGCGCCCCCGGGACTAGCGGGGGCACAGATACGCAGTATTTT.

This clonotype showed up just a few times. The J gene is TRBJ2-3, the V gene TRBV6-4; the match to TRBD1 covers 8 bases. V lost 4 bases and J lost 6; bases outside the gene matches: 3. The CDR3 runs 13 residues. Germline V CDR1 and CDR2: MRHNA, SNTAGT. The CDR3 region is CASSADRGDTQYF. CDR3 nucleotide sequence: TGTGCCAGCAGTGCCGACAGGGGCGATACGCAGTATTTT.

On this clonotype: Being one base from a much bigger clone, this may be a read error. The rearrangement uses TRBV7-9 and TRBJ1-6; D is unclear. V lost 6 bases and J 6 bases, leaving 15 bases between the germline ends. The CDR3 sequence is 15 residues long. Germline values: CDR1 SEHNR, CDR2 FQNEAQ (reference sequence). DNA for the CDR3: TGTGCCAGCAGTTCACTCGGGCGGGGTAATTCACCCCTCCACTTT. Translated, it gives CASSSLGRGNSPLHF.

This clonotype was seen at least ten times. The DNA for the CDR3 is TGTGCCAGCAGCTTTGACAGCAACTATGGCTACACCTTC. It specifies CASSFDSNYGYTF. The chain carries TRBV7-9 and TRBJ1-2, with D possibly being TRBD1 (5 bases). V lost 3 bases, J lost 2 bases, and 7 bases lay in between. CDR1 is SEHNR and CDR2 is FQNEAQ in the germline V gene (reference sequence). The CDR3 is made up of 13 amino acids.

The V and J genes are TRBV4-1 and TRBJ2-1; D possibly corresponds to TRBD1 (7 bases). Germline V gives CDR1 MGHRA, CDR2 YSYEKL. This CDR3 comprises 17 residues. Between the trimmed V and J ends, which lost 4 bases and 6 bases, there was a span of 22 bases. This CDR3 reads CASSRVLEGQHRNEQFF. The CDR3 DNA is TGCGCCAGCAGCCGGGTTTTGGAGGGACAGCATCGCAATGAGCAGTTCTTC.

Many counts were recorded for this clonotype. The V and J genes are TRBV3-1 and TRBJ2-3; maybe TRBD2 (7 bases). The CDR3 sequence is 18 residues long. V lost 2 bases to trimming and J lost 2 bases, with 20 bases between them. Germline CDR1 is LGHDT and CDR2 is YNNKEL (reference sequence). This CDR3 reads CASSQLAGGRVNTDTQYF. DNA for the CDR3: TGTGCCAGCAGCCAACTCGCCGGGGGGCGTGTAAACACAGATACGCAGTATTTT.

This clonotype was seen a few times. A much more abundant neighbour one base away suggests this may be a read error. This rearrangement joins TRBV6-1 to TRBJ1-1; the D is unclear. Trimming took 8 bases from V and 1 from J, leaving 20 bases between them. The CDR3 is 16 residues long. The germline gives CDR1 MNHNS, CDR2 SASEGT. The CDR3 spells CASGDVRVIRNTEAFF. In DNA form, the CDR3 reads TGTGCCAGCGGCGACGTAAGGGTAATACGGAACACTGAAGCTTTCTTT.

This clonotype was found many times. The chain is built from TRBV2 and TRBJ2-2, with D possibly TRBD2 on 5 matching bases. Germline assignment: CDR1 SNHLY and CDR2 FYNNEI. This CDR3 has 13 residues. Trimming took off 10 bases at V and 2 bases at J, with 11 bases between the two ends. The CDR3 DNA reads as TGTGCCACCGCCGGGGATAACACCGGGGAGCTGTTTTTT. Translating it yields CATAGDNTGELFF.

This clonotype was seen many times. The rearrangement joins TRBV3-1 to TRBJ1-1; D is undetermined. The length of the CDR3 is 13 residues. Germline-derived CDR1 and CDR2 are LGHDT and YNNKEL (reference sequence). The germline V and J ends were trimmed by 4 bases and 1 base, with 7 bases remaining between them. The CDR3 nucleotides are TGTGCCAGCAGCCTAGGAAAGAACACTGAAGCTTTCTTT. Translated: CASSLGKNTEAFF.

This clonotype was observed many times. The V gene is TRBV29-1, the J gene TRBJ1-1; perhaps TRBD1 as D (6 bases). The CDR3 contains 15 residues. Germline values: CDR1 SQVTM, CDR2 ANQGSEA. V was shortened by 2 bases and J by 11 bases, with 24 bases between the two germline ends. The DNA for the CDR3 is TGCAGCGTTGAAATGGCCCGCGTGGGGGGCGCGAGGGCTTTCTTT. Translating gives CSVEMARVGGARAFF.

This clonotype was counted a few times. The chain uses TRBV3-1 and TRBJ2-3; TRBD2 matches 16 bases. The CDR3 contains 18 residues. The ends lost 0 bases at V and 3 bases at J; junction bases unmatched: 3. Germline V gives CDR1 LGHDT, CDR2 YNNKEL (reference sequence). CDR3 in amino acids: CASSQDWGLAGGTDTQYF. As DNA, the CDR3 is TGTGCCAGCAGCCAAGATTGGGGACTAGCGGGAGGGACAGATACGCAGTATTTT.

This clonotype has at least ten counts. The chain recombines TRBV20-1 with TRBJ2-7, with unresolved D. The germline V gene encodes CDR1 DFQATT and CDR2 SNEGSKA (reference sequence). CDR3 size: 13 residues. V was shortened by 0 bases and J by 4 bases, with 10 bases between the two germline ends. CDR3 loop: CSARDPGGYEQYF. The CDR3 bases are TGCAGTGCTAGAGATCCGGGTGGGTACGAGCAGTACTTC.

This clonotype was seen many times. The chain employs TRBV20-1 and TRBJ2-5; D call uncertain. Germline V gene data show CDR1 as DFQATT and CDR2 as SNEGSKA (reference sequence). The CDR3 consists of 10 residues. Trimming shortened V by 6 bases and J by 4 bases, and 6 bases separated the two germline ends. CDR3 in amino acids: CSAGAETQYF. The CDR3 DNA reads TGCAGTGCCGGAGCAGAGACCCAGTACTTC.

This clonotype was detected ten times or more. V usage is TRBV18 and J usage is TRBJ2-3; D might be TRBD1 (6 bases). Germline V lookup: CDR1 KGHSH, CDR2 LQKENI. The CDR3 runs to 16 residues. V lost 1 base and J lost 6, with 17 bases in between. This chain's CDR3 is CASSPLGPGDVDTQYF. CDR3 in DNA: TGTGCCAGCTCACCACTGGGGCCAGGGGATGTTGATACGCAGTATTTT.

The genes are TRBV4-1 and TRBJ2-7, with D tentatively TRBD1 (6 bases). V was cut by 4 bases and J by 3 bases, with 19 bases left in between. Germline V gene data show CDR1 as MGHRA and CDR2 as YSYEKL. CDR3 length: 16 residues. CDR3 sequence reads: CASSPQGTPVDYEQYF. The CDR3 DNA follows: TGCGCCAGCAGCCCCCAGGGGACCCCGGTAGACTACGAGCAGTACTTC.

This clonotype appeared many times. The chain employs TRBV20-1 and TRBJ1-2, with 8 nucleotides matching TRBD1. Germline V gene sequence: CDR1 DFQATT, CDR2 SNEGSKA (reference sequence). The CDR3 extends over 13 amino acids. The trim removed 6 bases at V and 3 bases at J, leaving 6 bases unmatched. The CDR3 region is CSAQGAGDYGYTF. The DNA for the CDR3 is TGCAGTGCCCAGGGGGCCGGGGACTATGGCTACACCTTC.

This clonotype was recorded once. This rearrangement joins TRBV4-2 to TRBJ2-1, with TRBD2 matching 7 bases. CDR3 length: 17 amino acids. The V segment lost 0 bases and the J segment 9 bases; nucleotides outside the gene matches: 14. In germline, CDR1 is LGHNA, CDR2 YNFKEQ. The CDR3 spells CASSQDRLAVPPSEQFF. Here the CDR3 DNA reads TGTGCCAGCAGCCAAGATAGGCTAGCGGTACCCCCTAGTGAGCAGTTCTTC.

At least ten counts were recorded for this clonotype. The chain recombines TRBV27 with TRBJ2-1, with 7 bases identical to TRBD2. Trimming cost V 5 bases and J 3 bases; bases outside gene matches: 4. The CDR3 is made up of 14 amino acids. Germline CDR1 MNHEY, CDR2 SMNVEV (reference sequence). The CDR3 sequence is CASSVGGFYNEQFF. The CDR3 nucleotides are TGTGCCAGCAGTGTCGGGGGGTTCTACAATGAGCAGTTCTTC.

The table lists this clonotype with many counts. V is TRBV28 and J is TRBJ1-2; the D gene is possibly TRBD1 (5 bases). V shed 7 bases and J shed 5 bases, with 8 bases lying between them. The CDR3 length is 11 residues. Germline CDR1 and CDR2: MDHEN and SYDVKM. CDR3 region: CASTGVYGYTF. The CDR3 DNA follows: TGTGCCAGCACGGGGGTTTATGGCTACACCTTC.

This clonotype was detected only a few times. The V call is TRBV10-3, the J call TRBJ2-1; D is possibly TRBD2 (7 bases). This CDR3 region has 16 residues. V lost 3 bases, J lost 7 bases, and 19 bases lay in between. From germline, CDR1 is ENHRY and CDR2 SYGVKD. CDR3 in amino acids: CAISEKGGGPGNEQFF. CDR3 DNA: TGTGCCATCAGTGAAAAAGGGGGGGGTCCGGGGAATGAGCAGTTCTTC.

This clonotype was detected many times. The CDR3 DNA reads TGTGCCAGCAGAGGGACAGGGGGCGGCTATGGCTACACCTTC. Encoded protein: CASRGTGGGYGYTF. The J gene is TRBJ1-2, the V gene TRBV28; 12 bases line up with TRBD1. Germline V gives CDR1 MDHEN, CDR2 SYDVKM. Trimming took 6 bases from V and 4 from J; bases not matched to a gene: 3. The CDR3 runs 14 residues.

This clonotype appeared a single time. This chain uses TRBV28 with TRBJ1-2; D perhaps matches TRBD1 (6 bases). V shed 6 bases and J shed 6 bases, with 17 bases lying between them. The germline V gene encodes CDR1 MDHEN and CDR2 SYDVKM. The CDR3 is 14 amino acids. DNA for the CDR3: TGTGCCAGCAGCCCCCCGGGGGGCCGTGATGGCTACACCTTC. It codes for CASSPPGGRDGYTF.

This clonotype was observed a few times. This rearrangement joins TRBV25-1 to TRBJ2-3; D is ambiguous. Trimming cost V 4 bases and J 1 base, with 18 bases left between them. Germline-derived CDR1 and CDR2 are MGHDK and SYGVNS. This CDR3 contains 17 residues. The CDR3 region is CASSAHKKTVGTDTQYF. CDR3 DNA: TGTGCCAGCAGTGCGCACAAAAAAACGGTGGGCACAGATACGCAGTATTTT.

Concerning this clonotype itself: A much bigger clone sits one base away, suggesting this may be a read error. The rearrangement uses TRBV12-5 and TRBJ2-5; 9 positions match TRBD2. This CDR3 region has 17 residues. Looked up from germline, CDR1 is LGHNT and CDR2 is FRNRAP. CDR3 nucleotides: TGTGCCCCCCCCACGAGTCCCCGCGGGGGGGCCAAAGAGACCCAGTACTTC. Protein: CAPPTSPRGGAKETQYF.

This clonotype appeared a few times. Given a much more abundant clone one base away, this may be a read error. The CDR3 reads CASRSPGGVHQPQHF. The DNA of the CDR3 is TGTGCCAGCAGGTCCCCTGGGGGGGTACATCAGCCCCAGCATTTT. The J gene is TRBJ1-5, the V gene TRBV28, with a possible D match to TRBD1 (5 bases). The CDR3 loop spans 15 amino acids. The germline V and J ends were trimmed by 6 bases and 5 bases, with 17 bases remaining between them. From germline, CDR1 is MDHEN and CDR2 SYDVKM.